This TCR beta chain was found in a study of shared clonotypes between healthy human individuals. Per the germline V gene, CDR1 is MNHEY and CDR2 is SMNVEV (reference sequence). Trimming took 5 bases from V and 15 from J; bases not matched to a gene: 8. The CDR3 consists of 13 residues. Genomic DNA belonging to each subset was distributed in equal measure over several immunoSEQ plates. Sequencing was performed with immunoSEQ multiplex PCR; in TCRdb, only in-frame clones are kept and a portion is missing. The table includes about 700,000 clones, 92% detected once. CD45RO-negative CD8 cells positively selected for CCR7 made up the naive population, which excluded terminally differentiated effector memory CD45RA+ cells.

The rearrangement uses TRBV27 and TRBJ2-1, with 12 bases matching TRBD2. The origin of this receptor is a man younger than 45 in good health. The material sequenced was naive CD8+ T cells sorted from blood. The CDR3 DNA is TGTGCCAGCAGTCAGCTAGCGGGAGGGGCCCGGTTCTTC. Translation gives CASSQLAGGARFF.